A single T cell receptor beta chain is shown here with its context. Its specificity is not known. PCR amplification relied on 60 Vbeta primers (plus 13 Jbeta primers). Assay: immunoSEQ multiplex PCR; the TCRdb copy retains only in-frame clones and omits some. The sample yields about 120,000 clones, 50% to 75% seen once. These data come from a study of cytomegalovirus exposure and HLA in healthy donors. Study-level background: Around 79 million unique TCRs, all from HLA-typed donors, were included in an early release of the data. Findings of the study overall: Presence/absence analyses assumed roughly uniform sequencing depth across donors, which may not hold. Researchers reported that three CMV-associated chains were confirmed in vitro as CMV antigen-specific.

Donors likely had unrecorded immune exposures despite being nominally healthy when sampled. V dropped 4 bases and J dropped 6; count of bases not matched to a gene: 6. Germline values: CDR1 SEHNR, CDR2 FQNEAQ (reference sequence). There are 14 residues in the CDR3. The origin of this receptor is a woman in her thirties or forties in good health and CMV-seropositive. This sequence joins TRBV7-9 and TRBJ1-2, with 9 bases aligning to TRBD1. Source material: PBMCs. The CDR3 loop reads CASSWPDRGNGYTF. DNA of the CDR3: TGTGCCAGCAGCTGGCCGGACAGGGGAAATGGCTACACCTTC.